This T cell receptor beta chain is drawn from a study of T-cell memory formation after mild COVID-19. Findings of the study overall: In pre-infection memory, a portion of responding clones appeared, which suggested that cross-reactive memory joined. Clones shrinking from day 15 to 85 showed even CD4/CD8 mixes; later expanders tilted CD4+.

Trimming at V came to 5 bases and at J to 4 bases, leaving 9 bases not matched to a gene. This CDR3 comprises 16 residues. From germline, CDR1 is SGHAT and CDR2 FQNNGV. A remark on this clonotype: Its antigen is not identified.

TCRdb re-derived calls from the 5' RACE reads in MiXCR, one entry per CDR3 protein. Here the sample spans about 440,000 distinct CDR3 sequences, roughly 20% being singletons. The chain joins TRBV11-2 to TRBJ1-3; 9 bases agree with TRBD1. What was sequenced was PBMCs or a T cell subset sorted from them (not recorded which). The TCR sequence derives from an adult woman who had mild COVID-19 (a few samples of this study predate the infection). Cell type and time point are not known. CDR3 region: CASSPYPDRGGNTIYF. DNA of the CDR3: TGTGCCAGCAGCCCATACCCCGACAGGGGGGGAAACACCATATATTTT.